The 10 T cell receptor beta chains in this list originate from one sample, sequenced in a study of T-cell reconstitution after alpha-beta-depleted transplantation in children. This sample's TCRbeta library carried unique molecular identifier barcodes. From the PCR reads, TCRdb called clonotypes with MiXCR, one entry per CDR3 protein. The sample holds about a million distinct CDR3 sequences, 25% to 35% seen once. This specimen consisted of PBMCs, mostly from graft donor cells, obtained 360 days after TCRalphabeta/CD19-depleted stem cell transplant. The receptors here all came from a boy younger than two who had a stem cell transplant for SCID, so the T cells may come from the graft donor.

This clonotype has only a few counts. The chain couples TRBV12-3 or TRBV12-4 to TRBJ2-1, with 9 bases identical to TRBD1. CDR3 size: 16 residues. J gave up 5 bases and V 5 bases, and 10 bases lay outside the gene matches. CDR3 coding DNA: TGTGCCAGCAGTGGAACAGGGGGCAGAGTTAACAATGAGCAGTTCTTC. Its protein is CASSGTGGRVNNEQFF.

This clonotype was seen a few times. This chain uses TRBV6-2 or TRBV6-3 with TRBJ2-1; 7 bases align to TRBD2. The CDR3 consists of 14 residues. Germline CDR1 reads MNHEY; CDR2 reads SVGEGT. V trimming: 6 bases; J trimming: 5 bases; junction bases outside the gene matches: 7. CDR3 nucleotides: TGTGCCAGCAGCCACCGGGGGGTAAACAATGAGCAGTTCTTC. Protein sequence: CASSHRGVNNEQFF.

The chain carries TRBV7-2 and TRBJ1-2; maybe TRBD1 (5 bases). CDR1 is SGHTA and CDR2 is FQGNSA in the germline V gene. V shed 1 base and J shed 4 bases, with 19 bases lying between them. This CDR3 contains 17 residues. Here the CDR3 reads CASSLVGLGADRYGYTF. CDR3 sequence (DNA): TGTGCCAGCAGCTTAGTAGGGCTTGGGGCCGACCGCTATGGCTACACCTTC.

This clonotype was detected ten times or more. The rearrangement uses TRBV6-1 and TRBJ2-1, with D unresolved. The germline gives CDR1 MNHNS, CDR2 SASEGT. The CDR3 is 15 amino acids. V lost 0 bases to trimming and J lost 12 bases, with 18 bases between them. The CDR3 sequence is CASSEATVGNVGQFF. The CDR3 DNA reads TGTGCCAGCAGTGAAGCGACGGTTGGAAACGTGGGGCAGTTCTTC.

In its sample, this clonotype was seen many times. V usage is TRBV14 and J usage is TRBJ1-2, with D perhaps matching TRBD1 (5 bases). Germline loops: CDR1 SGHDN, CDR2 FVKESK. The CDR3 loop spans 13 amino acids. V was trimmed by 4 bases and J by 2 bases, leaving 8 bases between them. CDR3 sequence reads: CASSRDRNYGYTF. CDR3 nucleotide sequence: TGTGCCAGCAGCCGGGACCGAAACTATGGCTACACCTTC.

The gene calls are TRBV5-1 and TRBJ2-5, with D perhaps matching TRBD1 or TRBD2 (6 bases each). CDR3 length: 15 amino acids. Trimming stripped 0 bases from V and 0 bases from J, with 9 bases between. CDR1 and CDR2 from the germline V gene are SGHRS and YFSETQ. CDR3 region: CASSLGGAHQETQYF. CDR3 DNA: TGCGCCAGCAGCTTGGGGGGGGCCCACCAAGAGACCCAGTACTTC. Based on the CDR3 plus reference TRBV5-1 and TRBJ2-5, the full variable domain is KAGVTQTPRYLIKTRGQQVTLSCSPISGHRSVSWYQQTPGQGLQFLFEYFSETQRNKGNFPGRFSGRQFSNSRSEMNVSTLELGDSALYLCASSLGGAHQETQYFGPGTRLLVL.

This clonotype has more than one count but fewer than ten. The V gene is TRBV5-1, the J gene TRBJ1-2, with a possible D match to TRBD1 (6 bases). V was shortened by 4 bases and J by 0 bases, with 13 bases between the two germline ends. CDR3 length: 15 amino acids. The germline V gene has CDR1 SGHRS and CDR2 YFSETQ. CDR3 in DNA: TGCGCCAGCAGCGGTCCACAGGGAGCTAACTATGGCTACACCTTC. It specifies CASSGPQGANYGYTF.

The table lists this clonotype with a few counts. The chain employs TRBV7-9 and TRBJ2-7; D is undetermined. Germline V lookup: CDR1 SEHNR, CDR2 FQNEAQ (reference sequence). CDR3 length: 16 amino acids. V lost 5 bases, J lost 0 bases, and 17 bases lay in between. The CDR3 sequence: CASSTPGPVSSYEQYF. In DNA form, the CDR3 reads TGTGCCAGCAGCACCCCGGGCCCGGTAAGCTCCTACGAGCAGTACTTC.

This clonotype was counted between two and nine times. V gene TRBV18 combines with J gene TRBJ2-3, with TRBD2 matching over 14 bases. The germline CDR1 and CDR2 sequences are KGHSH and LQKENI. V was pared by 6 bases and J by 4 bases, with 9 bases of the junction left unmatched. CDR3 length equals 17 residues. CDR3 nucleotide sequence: TGTGCCAGCTCTCTCCTGACTAGCGGGGGGGCAGCAGATACGCAGTATTTT. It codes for CASSLLTSGGAADTQYF.

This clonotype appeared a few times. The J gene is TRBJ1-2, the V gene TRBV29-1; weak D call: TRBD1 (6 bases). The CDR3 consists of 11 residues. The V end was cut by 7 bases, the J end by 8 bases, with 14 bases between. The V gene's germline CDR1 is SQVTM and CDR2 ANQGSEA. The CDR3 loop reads CSDNRAWGYTF. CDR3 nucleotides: TGCAGCGACAACAGGGCATGGGGCTACACCTTC.